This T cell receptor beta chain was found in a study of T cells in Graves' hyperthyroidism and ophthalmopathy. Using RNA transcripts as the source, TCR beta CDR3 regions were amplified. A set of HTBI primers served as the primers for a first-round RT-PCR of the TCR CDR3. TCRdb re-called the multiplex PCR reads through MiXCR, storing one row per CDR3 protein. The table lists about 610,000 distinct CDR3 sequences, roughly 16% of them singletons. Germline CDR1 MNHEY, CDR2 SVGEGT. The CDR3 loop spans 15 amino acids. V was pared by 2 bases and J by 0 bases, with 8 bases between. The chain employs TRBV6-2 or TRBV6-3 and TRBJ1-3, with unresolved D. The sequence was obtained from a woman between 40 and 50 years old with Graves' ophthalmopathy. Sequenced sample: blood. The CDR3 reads CASSYTATSGNTIYF. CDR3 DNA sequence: TGTGCCAGCAGTTACACAGCTACCTCTGGAAACACCATATATTTT.